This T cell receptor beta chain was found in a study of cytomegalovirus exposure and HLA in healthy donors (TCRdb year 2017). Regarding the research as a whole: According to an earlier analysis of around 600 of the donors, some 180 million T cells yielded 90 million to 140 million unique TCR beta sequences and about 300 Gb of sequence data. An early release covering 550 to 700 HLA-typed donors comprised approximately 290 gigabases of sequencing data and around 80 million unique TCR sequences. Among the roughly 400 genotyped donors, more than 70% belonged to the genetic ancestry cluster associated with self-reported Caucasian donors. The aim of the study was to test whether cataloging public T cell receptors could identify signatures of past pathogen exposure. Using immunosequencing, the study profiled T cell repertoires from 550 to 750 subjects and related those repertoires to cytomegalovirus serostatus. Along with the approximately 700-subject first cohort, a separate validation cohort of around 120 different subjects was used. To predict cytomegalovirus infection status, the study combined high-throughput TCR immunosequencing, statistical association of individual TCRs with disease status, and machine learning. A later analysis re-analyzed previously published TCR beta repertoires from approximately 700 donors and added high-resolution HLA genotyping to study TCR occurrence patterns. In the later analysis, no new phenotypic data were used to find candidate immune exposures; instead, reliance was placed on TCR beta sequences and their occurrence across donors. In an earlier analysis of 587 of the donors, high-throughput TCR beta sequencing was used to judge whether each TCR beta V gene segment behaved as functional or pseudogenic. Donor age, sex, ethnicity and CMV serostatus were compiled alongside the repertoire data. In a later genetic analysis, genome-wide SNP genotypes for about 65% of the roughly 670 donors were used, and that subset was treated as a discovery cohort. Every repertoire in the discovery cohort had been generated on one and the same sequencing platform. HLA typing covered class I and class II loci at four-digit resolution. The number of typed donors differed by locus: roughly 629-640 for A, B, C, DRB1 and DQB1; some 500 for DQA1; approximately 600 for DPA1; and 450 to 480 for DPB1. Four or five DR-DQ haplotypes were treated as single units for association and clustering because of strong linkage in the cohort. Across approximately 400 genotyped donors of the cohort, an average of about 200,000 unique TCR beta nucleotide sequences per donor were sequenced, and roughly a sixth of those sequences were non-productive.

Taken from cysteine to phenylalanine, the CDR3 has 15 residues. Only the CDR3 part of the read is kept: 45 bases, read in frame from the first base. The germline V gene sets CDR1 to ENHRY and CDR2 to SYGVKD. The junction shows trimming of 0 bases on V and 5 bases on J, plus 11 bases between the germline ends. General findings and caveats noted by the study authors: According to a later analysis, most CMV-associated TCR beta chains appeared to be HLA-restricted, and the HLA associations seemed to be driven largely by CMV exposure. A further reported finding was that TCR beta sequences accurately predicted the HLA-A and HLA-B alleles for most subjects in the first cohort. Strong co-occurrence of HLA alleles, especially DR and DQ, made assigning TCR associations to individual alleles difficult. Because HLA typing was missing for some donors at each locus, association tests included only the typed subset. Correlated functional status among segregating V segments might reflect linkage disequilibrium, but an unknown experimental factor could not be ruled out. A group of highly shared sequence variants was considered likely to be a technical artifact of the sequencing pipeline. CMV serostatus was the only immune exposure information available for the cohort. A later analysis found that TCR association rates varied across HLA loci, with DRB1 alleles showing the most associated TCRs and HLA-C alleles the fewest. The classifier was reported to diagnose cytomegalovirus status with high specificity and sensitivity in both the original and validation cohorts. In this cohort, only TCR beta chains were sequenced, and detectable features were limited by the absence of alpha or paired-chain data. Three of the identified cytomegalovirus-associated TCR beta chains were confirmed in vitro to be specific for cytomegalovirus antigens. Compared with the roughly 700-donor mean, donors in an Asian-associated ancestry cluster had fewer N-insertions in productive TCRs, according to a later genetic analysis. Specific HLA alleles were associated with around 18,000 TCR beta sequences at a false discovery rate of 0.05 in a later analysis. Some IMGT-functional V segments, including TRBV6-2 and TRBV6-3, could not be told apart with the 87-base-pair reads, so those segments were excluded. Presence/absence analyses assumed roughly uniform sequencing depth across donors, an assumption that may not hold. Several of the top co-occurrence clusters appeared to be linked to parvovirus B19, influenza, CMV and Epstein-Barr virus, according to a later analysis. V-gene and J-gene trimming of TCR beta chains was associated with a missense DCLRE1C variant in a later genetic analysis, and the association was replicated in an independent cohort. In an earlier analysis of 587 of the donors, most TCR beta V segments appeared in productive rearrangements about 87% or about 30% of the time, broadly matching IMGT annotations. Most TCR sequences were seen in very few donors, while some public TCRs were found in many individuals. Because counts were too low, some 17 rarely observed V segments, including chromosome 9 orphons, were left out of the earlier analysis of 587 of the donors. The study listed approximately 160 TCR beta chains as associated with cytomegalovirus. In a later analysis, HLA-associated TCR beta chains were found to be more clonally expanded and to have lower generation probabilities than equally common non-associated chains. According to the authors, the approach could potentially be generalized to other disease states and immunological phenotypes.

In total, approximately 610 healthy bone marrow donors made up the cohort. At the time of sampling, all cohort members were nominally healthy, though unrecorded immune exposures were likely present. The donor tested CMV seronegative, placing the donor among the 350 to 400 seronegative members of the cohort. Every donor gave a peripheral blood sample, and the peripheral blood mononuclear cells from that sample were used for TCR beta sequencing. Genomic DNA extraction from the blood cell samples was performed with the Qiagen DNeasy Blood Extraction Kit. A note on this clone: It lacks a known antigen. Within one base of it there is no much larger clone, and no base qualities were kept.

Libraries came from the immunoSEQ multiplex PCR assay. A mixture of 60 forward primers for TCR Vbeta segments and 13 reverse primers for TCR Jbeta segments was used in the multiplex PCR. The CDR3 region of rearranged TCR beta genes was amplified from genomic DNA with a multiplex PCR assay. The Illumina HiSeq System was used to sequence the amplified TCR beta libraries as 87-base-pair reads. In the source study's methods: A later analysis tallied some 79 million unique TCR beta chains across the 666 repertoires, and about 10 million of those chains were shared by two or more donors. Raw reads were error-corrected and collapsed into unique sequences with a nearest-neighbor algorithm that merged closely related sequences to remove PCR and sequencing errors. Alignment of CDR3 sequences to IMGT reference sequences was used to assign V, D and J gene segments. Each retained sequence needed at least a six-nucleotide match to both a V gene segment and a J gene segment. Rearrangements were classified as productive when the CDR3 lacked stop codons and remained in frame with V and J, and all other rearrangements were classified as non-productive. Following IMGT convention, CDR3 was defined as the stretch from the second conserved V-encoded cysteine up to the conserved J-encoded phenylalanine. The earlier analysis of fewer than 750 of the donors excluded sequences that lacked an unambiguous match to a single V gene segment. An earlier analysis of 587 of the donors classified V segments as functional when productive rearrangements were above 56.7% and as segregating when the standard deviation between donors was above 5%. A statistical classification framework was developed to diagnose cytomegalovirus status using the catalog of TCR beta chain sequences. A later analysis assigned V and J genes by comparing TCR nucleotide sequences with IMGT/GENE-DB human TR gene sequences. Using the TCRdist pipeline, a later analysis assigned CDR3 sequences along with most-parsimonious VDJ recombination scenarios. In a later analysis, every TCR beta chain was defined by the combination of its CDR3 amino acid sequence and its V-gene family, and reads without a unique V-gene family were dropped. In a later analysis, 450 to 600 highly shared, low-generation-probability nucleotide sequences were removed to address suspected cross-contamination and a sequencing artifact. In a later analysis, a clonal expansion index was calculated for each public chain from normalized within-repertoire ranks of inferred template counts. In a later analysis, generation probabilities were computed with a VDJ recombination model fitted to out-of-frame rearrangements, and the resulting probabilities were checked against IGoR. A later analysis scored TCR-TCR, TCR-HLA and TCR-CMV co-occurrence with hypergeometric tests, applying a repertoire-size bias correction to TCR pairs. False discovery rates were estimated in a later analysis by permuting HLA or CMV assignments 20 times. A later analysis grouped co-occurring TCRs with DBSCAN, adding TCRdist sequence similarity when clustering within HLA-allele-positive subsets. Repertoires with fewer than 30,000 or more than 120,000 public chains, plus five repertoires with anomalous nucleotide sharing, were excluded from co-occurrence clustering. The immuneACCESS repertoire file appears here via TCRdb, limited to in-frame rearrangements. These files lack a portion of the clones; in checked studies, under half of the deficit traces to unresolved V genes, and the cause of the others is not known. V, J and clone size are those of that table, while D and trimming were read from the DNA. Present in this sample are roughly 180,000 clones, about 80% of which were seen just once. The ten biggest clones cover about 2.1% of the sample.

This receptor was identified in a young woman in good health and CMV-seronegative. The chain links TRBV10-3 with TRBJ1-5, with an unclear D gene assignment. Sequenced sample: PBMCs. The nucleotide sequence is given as TGTGCCATCAGTGAGTCGGGAGGGATCTATCAGCCCCAGCATTTT. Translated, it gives CAISESGGIYQPQHF.